This T cell receptor beta chain was recorded in a study of T-cell memory formation after mild COVID-19. For the study at large: Each donor largely had its own TCR clusters. Study results and caveats: Mostly located in CM and EM were contracting CD4+ clones, with contracting CD8+ clones located in EMRA. CD4/CD8 balance held among clones contracting day 15 to 85, and later expanders leaned CD4+.

Germline V gene data show CDR1 as LGHNT and CDR2 as FRNRAP. The CDR3 runs 13 residues. Trimming cost V 3 bases and J 6 bases; bases outside gene matches: 2. TCR alpha and TCR beta cDNA libraries with sample barcodes and UMIs came from 5'RACE using constant-segment primers. TCRdb itself ran the 5' RACE reads through MiXCR, one entry per CDR3 protein. The sample lists some 150,000 distinct CDR3 sequences, 19% seen once, with over 2% in the top ten. This clonotype has only a few counts. Its antigen is not known. The gene calls are TRBV12-5 and TRBJ2-4, with 7 bases lining up with TRBD1. This sequence was found in an adult woman who had mild COVID-19 (a few samples of this study predate the infection). Cell type and time point are not known. The specimen was PBMCs or a T cell subset sorted from them (not recorded which). The CDR3 nucleotides read TGTGCTAGTGGTTTTGGGACAGCAAACATTCAGTACTTC. Its protein is CASGFGTANIQYF.